Detailed here is one T cell receptor (beta chain). Its antigen is currently not known. No per-base quality is available; no much larger clone lies one base away. Library prep was done by the immunoSEQ multiplex PCR assay. Following the manufacturer's protocol, the hsTCRB Kit was used to amplify rearranged TCR beta chain sequences. Sequencing of TCRB libraries was carried out on an Illumina MiSeq. In the source study's methods: Demultiplexing, trimming and gene mapping were performed with the kit vendor's proprietary platform. TCRdb took this table from immuneACCESS and kept in-frame rearrangements with V and J called. Such tables lack part of the clones; where checked against another copy, unresolved V genes explain under half of the gap, and the rest is unexplained. V, J and clone size reflect that table, while D and trimming were determined from the DNA. For this sample there are about 24,000 clones; 90% to 95% appear just once. The ten largest clonotypes hold 9.2% of the sample.

The data belong to a study of a mutant IDH1 vaccine in newly diagnosed glioma (dated by TCRdb to the early 2020s). Concerning the study at large: Of the 30 or so patients who were treated, approximately 60% were male and approximately 38% were female, and the mean age was around 41 years. Before enrollment, patients had received standard therapy of radiotherapy alone, temozolomide alone, or radiochemotherapy with temozolomide; most received the combination. Peripheral blood was collected at six visits: V03 (baseline), V05, V07, V10, V12 and V13. Longitudinal TCRB deep sequencing was done for roughly 23 treated patients, wherever samples were available for exploratory analyses. Broad study findings and their caveats: According to the authors, sample limitations meant that analyses of patient blood samples could not be reproduced. Availability determined which PBMC samples were chosen for TCRB deep sequencing. Immune responses induced by the vaccine were seen in around 94% of patients across multiple MHC alleles. Changes in the top peripheral T cell clonotypes picked up by TCRB sequencing did not appear to be linked to pseudoprogression.

Counted from cysteine to phenylalanine, this CDR3 has 14 amino acids. The sequence is cut down to CDR3 DNA, 42 bases in frame from base 1. V is shortened by 5 bases, J by 6 bases, and the region joining them spans 17 bases. In the germline V gene (reference sequence), CDR1 corresponds to SEHNR and CDR2 to FQNEAQ. According to the study, the label for this sample's time point signals: baseline, week 1 (first vaccination visit). The sample's treatment or condition label, decoded: pre-vaccination baseline after standard-of-care therapy. Donors had newly diagnosed WHO grade 3 or 4 IDH1-mutant astrocytomas with loss of nuclear ATRX. The samples were drawn from NOA16, a multicentre, single-arm, open-label phase I trial in Germany that tested a mutant IDH1 peptide vaccine in humans for the first time. Blood drawn at visit V03 was used as the baseline sample for immunogenicity testing. Genomic DNA for TCRB sequencing was extracted from EDTA blood using the DNeasy Blood and Tissue Kit.

The specimen was PBMCs, collected from a glioma patient treated with radiotherapy, temozolomide or both. This clonotype originated in a man aged 25 to 40 with glioma. In this chain, TRBV7-9 is recombined with TRBJ2-7, with no reliable assignment of the D segment. The nucleotide sequence reads as follows: TGTGCCAGCAGCCCGCCGGTAGGGTTGGGCGAGCAGTACTTC. The encoded protein is CASSPPVGLGEQYF.